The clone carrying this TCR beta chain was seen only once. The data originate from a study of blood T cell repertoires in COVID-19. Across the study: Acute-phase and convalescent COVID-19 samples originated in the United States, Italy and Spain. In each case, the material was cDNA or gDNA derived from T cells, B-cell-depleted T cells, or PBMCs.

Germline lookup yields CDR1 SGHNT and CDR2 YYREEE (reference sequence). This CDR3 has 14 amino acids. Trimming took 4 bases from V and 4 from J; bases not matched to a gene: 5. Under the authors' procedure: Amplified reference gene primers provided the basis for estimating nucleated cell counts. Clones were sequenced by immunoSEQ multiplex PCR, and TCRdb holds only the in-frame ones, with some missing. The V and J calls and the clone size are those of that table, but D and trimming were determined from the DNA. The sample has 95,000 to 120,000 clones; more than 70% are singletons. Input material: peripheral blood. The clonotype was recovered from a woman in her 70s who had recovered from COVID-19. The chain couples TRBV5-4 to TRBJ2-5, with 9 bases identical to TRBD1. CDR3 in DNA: TGTGCCAGCAGCCCGACGACAGGGGGAGAGACCCAGTACTTC. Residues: CASSPTTGGETQYF.